A single sample is the source of the 30 T cell receptor beta chains below, sequenced in a study of control samples from healthy donors and cancer patients (dated by TCRdb to about 2020). The library was made by the immunoSEQ multiplex PCR assay. TCRdb limited this immuneACCESS table to in-frame rearrangements with V and J called. A share of clones is missing; checked studies link under half to unresolved V genes, and the rest is unexplained. For this sample the table gives roughly 130,000 clones, of which about 88% were detected only once. 3% to 3.5% of the sample goes to the ten largest clones. Sequenced sample: blood. Receptor source: a man in his fifties in good health.

This clone was found once. This sequence joins TRBV7-8 and TRBJ2-5, with D tentatively TRBD1 or TRBD2 (5 bases each). V shed 5 bases and J shed 4 bases, with 17 bases lying between them. This CDR3 has 15 amino acids. Germline V gene data show CDR1 as SGHVS and CDR2 as FQNEAQ. In DNA form, the CDR3 reads TGTGCCAGCAGCCTTGGGGCAGGGAGTAGAGAGACCCAGTACTTC. This encodes CASSLGAGSRETQYF.

This rearrangement joins TRBV9 to TRBJ1-6; 10 bases agree with TRBD1. Germline values: CDR1 SGDLS, CDR2 YYNGEE. V lost 2 bases to trimming and J lost 7 bases; unmatched junction nucleotides: 3. This CDR3 is 15 amino acids long. The CDR3 loop reads CASSVGDRGNSPLHF. The CDR3 DNA is TGTGCCAGCAGCGTTGGGGACAGGGGCAATTCACCCCTCCACTTT.

The rearrangement links TRBV7-9 to TRBJ2-1; 10 positions match TRBD1. This CDR3 has 15 amino acids. Germline CDR1 is SEHNR and CDR2 is FQNEAQ (reference sequence). Germline trimming cut 5 bases from V and 7 bases from J; bases unmatched to any gene: 8. The chain's CDR3 is CASSGRTGGFNEQFF. CDR3 DNA: TGTGCCAGCAGCGGGAGGACAGGGGGATTTAATGAGCAGTTCTTC.

V is TRBV6-6 and J is TRBJ1-2, with a tentative D call TRBD1 (5 bases). The ends were cut back, 2 bases at V and 4 bases at J, with 14 bases in the middle. The CDR3 runs to 15 residues. Per the germline V gene, CDR1 is MNHNY and CDR2 is SVGAGI (reference sequence). The CDR3 is CASSYPGGGSYGYTF. As DNA, the CDR3 is TGTGCCAGCAGTTACCCAGGCGGGGGGTCCTATGGCTACACCTTC.

The rearrangement links TRBV30 to TRBJ1-1; possibly TRBD1 for D (5 bases). This CDR3 spans 11 amino acids. V gave up 5 bases and J gave up 9 bases, with 13 bases separating them. Germline CDR1 GTSNPN, CDR2 SVGIG (reference sequence). Written as DNA, the CDR3 is TGTGCCTGGGGAGGGACGGTCCAAGCTTTCTTT. Its translation: CAWGGTVQAFF. Filled out from reference TRBV30 and TRBJ1-1, the complete variable domain reads SQTIHQWPATLVQPVGSPLSLECTVEGTSNPNLYWYRQAAGRGLQLLFYSVGIGQISSEVPQNLSASRPQDRQFILSSKKLLLSDSGFYLCAWGGTVQAFFGQGTRLTVV.

This chain connects TRBV21-1 to TRBJ2-2; the listed D gene, TRBD1, was not tested against the DNA. TRBV21-1 is a known pseudogene. CDR3 length: 16 residues. The CDR3 loop reads CASRPVTGRYTGELFF. DNA of the CDR3: TGTGCCAGCAGGCCTGTGACAGGGCGCTACACCGGGGAGCTGTTTTTT.

The chain joins TRBV28 to TRBJ2-7; maybe TRBD2 (7 bases). This CDR3 is 13 amino acids long. The germline V gene has CDR1 MDHEN and CDR2 SYDVKM. V shed 7 bases and J shed 7 bases, with 17 bases lying between them. CDR3 region: CASKGGGTREQYF. The DNA of the CDR3 is TGTGCCAGCAAGGGGGGGGGCACGAGAGAGCAGTACTTC. The full variable domain, rest sourced from reference TRBV28 and TRBJ2-7, is DVKVTQSSRYLVKRTGEKVFLECVQDMDHENMFWYRQDPGLGLRLIYFSYDVKMKEKGDIPEGYSVSREKKERFSLILESASTNQTSMYLCASKGGGTREQYFGPGTRLTVT.

The chain combines TRBV30 with TRBJ2-5; D gene uncertain. CDR1 is GTSNPN, CDR2 SVGIG, per germline (reference sequence). The CDR3 runs to 12 residues. Trimming took 2 bases from V and 5 from J, leaving 9 bases between them. Written as DNA, the CDR3 is TGTGCCTGGAGTCAGAGTTCGGAGACCCAGTACTTC. Protein sequence: CAWSQSSETQYF.

The chain couples TRBV5-4 to TRBJ2-2; D remains unclear. V dropped 3 bases and J dropped 0 bases, with 6 bases sitting between them. Germline V gene data show CDR1 as SGHNT and CDR2 as YYREEE (reference sequence). The CDR3 length is 14 residues. CDR3 sequence reads: CASSSRTNTGELFF. For the CDR3, the DNA is TGTGCCAGCAGCTCAAGGACGAACACCGGGGAGCTGTTTTTT.

V and J are TRBV9 and TRBJ2-2; 8 positions match TRBD2. The CDR3 spans 16 residues. V was pared by 3 bases and J by 2 bases, with 6 bases of the junction left unmatched. The V gene's germline CDR1 is SGDLS and CDR2 YYNGEE. The CDR3 spells CASSGRGAKNTGELFF. The CDR3 DNA reads as TGTGCCAGCAGCGGGCGGGGGGCCAAAAACACCGGGGAGCTGTTTTTT.

This clone was detected once. J is TRBJ2-1 and V is TRBV11-3, with 12 positions matching TRBD2. Germline V CDR1 and CDR2: SGHNT, YENEEA. This CDR3 spans 14 amino acids. Trimming took 4 bases from V and 10 from J; bases not matched to a gene: 5. The CDR3 nucleotides are TGTGCCAGCAGCTACTCGACTAGCGGGGGAGAGCAGTTCTTC. Amino acids: CASSYSTSGGEQFF.

The count of this clone is one. The chain carries TRBV7-3 and TRBJ2-2; unclear D gene. The CDR3 is made up of 14 amino acids. V lost 2 bases and J 1 base, leaving 5 bases between the germline ends. CDR1 is SGHTA, CDR2 FQGTGA, per germline. CDR3 DNA sequence: TGTGCCAGCAGCTTACTTGGGAACACCGGGGAGCTGTTTTTT. This sequence encodes CASSLLGNTGELFF.

This clone was seen a few times. Here the CDR3 reads CASGFGGTSGTDTQYF. The CDR3 DNA reads TGTGCTAGTGGTTTCGGAGGGACTAGCGGCACAGATACGCAGTATTTT. The rearrangement uses TRBV12-5 and TRBJ2-3; 10 bases map to TRBD2. V shed 3 bases and J 1 base; nucleotides not matched to a gene: 4. Germline-derived CDR1 and CDR2 are LGHNT and FRNRAP. This CDR3 has 16 residues.

This clone has a single count. The J gene is TRBJ2-5, the V gene TRBV7-9, with D possibly being TRBD1 (6 bases). This CDR3 is 11 amino acids long. CDR1 and CDR2 from the germline V gene are SEHNR and FQNEAQ (reference sequence). Trimming removed 5 bases at V and 11 bases at J, with 12 bases between. Here the CDR3 reads CASSPGQIQYF. The CDR3 DNA reads TGTGCCAGCAGCCCAGGACAGATACAGTACTTC.

The chain has TRBV5-1 and TRBJ2-5, with a tentative D call TRBD1 (6 bases). CDR1 is SGHRS and CDR2 is YFSETQ in the germline V gene. CDR3 length: 15 amino acids. V was trimmed by 0 bases and J by 4 bases, leaving 13 bases between them. This CDR3 reads CASSLDQGQAETQYF. The CDR3 region has the DNA TGCGCCAGCAGCTTGGACCAGGGGCAGGCAGAGACCCAGTACTTC.

This rearrangement joins TRBV2 to TRBJ2-5; no reliable D call. The germline CDR1 and CDR2 sequences are SNHLY and FYNNEI. Deletions cut 5 bases from V and 2 bases from J, with 24 bases between. CDR3 length: 18 amino acids. The DNA for the CDR3 is TGTGCCAGCAGTCCAACTCGCCCTGACTCGACCAATCAAGAGACCCAGTACTTC. This gives the protein CASSPTRPDSTNQETQYF.

The V gene is TRBV7-8, the J gene TRBJ1-2, with unresolved D. The CDR3 has 15 amino acids. Trimming took off 1 base at V and 3 bases at J, with 12 bases between the two ends. Germline V gene sequence: CDR1 SGHVS, CDR2 FQNEAQ. The CDR3 DNA is TGTGCCAGCAGCTTAGACCACCTGGATTACTATGGCTACACCTTC. Residues: CASSLDHLDYYGYTF.

This clone has just one count. V usage is TRBV3-1 (or the pseudogene TRBV3-2) and J usage is TRBJ1-4, with TRBD1 matching over 9 bases. Germline CDR1 reads LGHDT; CDR2 reads YNNKEL (reference sequence). V lost 4 bases to trimming and J lost 5 bases; unmatched junction nucleotides: 8. The CDR3 has 16 residues. CDR3 DNA: TGTGCCAGCAGCCTAAATCACGGGACAGGGAATGAAAAACTGTTTTTT. This codes for CASSLNHGTGNEKLFF.

The V gene is TRBV28, the J gene TRBJ1-5, with 8 bases matching TRBD1. Germline trimming cut 3 bases from V and 3 bases from J; bases unmatched to any gene: 4. CDR3 length equals 15 residues. The germline V gene encodes CDR1 MDHEN and CDR2 SYDVKM. The DNA for the CDR3 is TGTGCCAGCAGTTTGGCGGGACAGGTCAATCAGCCCCAGCATTTT. It codes for CASSLAGQVNQPQHF.

CDR3 DNA: TGTGCCAGCAGTTTTCGACAGGGGGATGGCTACACCTTC. It encodes CASSFRQGDGYTF. The V gene is TRBV12-3 or TRBV12-4, the J gene TRBJ1-2; 9 nucleotides line up with TRBD1. This CDR3 has 13 residues. V was clipped by 3 bases and J by 6 bases; unmatched bases: 2.

This clone has more than one count but fewer than ten. This chain links TRBV6-2 or TRBV6-3 with TRBJ2-5; a weak D match, TRBD2 (7 bases). Germline V gene data show CDR1 as MNHEY and CDR2 as SVGEGT. The CDR3 has 14 amino acids. V shed 5 bases and J shed 1 base, with 11 bases lying between them. CDR3 region: CASSGGGFQETQYF. Here the CDR3 DNA reads TGTGCCAGCAGTGGGGGGGGCTTCCAAGAGACCCAGTACTTC.

This clone was observed a handful of times. V and J are TRBV11-3 and TRBJ1-1, with a tentative D call TRBD1 (5 bases). Germline CDR1 reads SGHNT; CDR2 reads YENEEA. Trimming pared 2 bases from V and 1 base from J, leaving 17 bases between. The CDR3 has 17 amino acids. CDR3 DNA: TGTGCCAGCAGCTTATTCGGGGGTCAGACATCGAACACTGAAGCTTTCTTT. Translating gives CASSLFGGQTSNTEAFF.

The rearrangement uses TRBV28 and TRBJ1-4; 9 positions match TRBD1. CDR3 length equals 16 residues. Germline trimming cut 5 bases from V and 2 bases from J; bases unmatched to any gene: 6. CDR1 and CDR2 from the germline V gene are MDHEN and SYDVKM. DNA of the CDR3: TGTGCCAGCAGTCTAGGGACAGGGCTGACTAATGAAAAACTGTTTTTT. Protein sequence: CASSLGTGLTNEKLFF.

The rearrangement joins TRBV5-1 to TRBJ1-1, with a tentative D call TRBD1 (5 bases). V lost 4 bases and J 6 bases, leaving 16 bases between the germline ends. CDR3 size: 14 residues. CDR1 and CDR2 (germline): SGHRS, YFSETQ. This chain's CDR3 is CASSNLQVGAEAFF. The CDR3 region has the DNA TGCGCCAGCAGCAACCTACAGGTCGGCGCTGAAGCTTTCTTT.

The gene calls are TRBV18 and TRBJ1-6; no definite D call. This CDR3 region has 15 residues. Germline-derived CDR1 and CDR2 are KGHSH and LQKENI. V gave up 4 bases and J gave up 8 bases, with 15 bases separating them. The CDR3 reads CASSQGFILDSPLHF. The CDR3 coding sequence is TGTGCCAGCTCACAAGGTTTCATTCTAGATTCACCCCTCCACTTT.

The chain combines TRBV5-4 with TRBJ2-7, with a tentative D call TRBD1 (5 bases). The germline CDR1 and CDR2 sequences are SGHNT and YYREEE (reference sequence). Deletions cut 2 bases from V and 2 bases from J, with 8 bases between. The CDR3 is 13 residues long. As DNA, the CDR3 is TGTGCCAGCAGCTTCCAGGGTACCTACGAGCAGTACTTC. Amino acids: CASSFQGTYEQYF. The entire variable domain, with the rest obtained from reference TRBV5-4 and TRBJ2-7, is as follows: ETGVTQSPTHLIKTRGQQVTLRCSSQSGHNTVSWYQQALGQGPQFIFQYYREEENGRGNFPPRFSGLQFPNYSSELNVNALELDDSALYLCASSFQGTYEQYFGPGTRLTVT.

V is TRBV28 and J is TRBJ2-3; 10 bases match TRBD2. V was pared by 6 bases and J by 1 base, with 4 bases of the junction left unmatched. This CDR3 is built from 15 residues. In germline, CDR1 is MDHEN, CDR2 SYDVKM. The CDR3 sequence: CASRESGGGTDTQYF. For the CDR3, the DNA is TGTGCCAGCAGGGAGAGCGGGGGGGGCACAGATACGCAGTATTTT. The full variable domain, rest sourced from reference TRBV28 and TRBJ2-3, is DVKVTQSSRYLVKRTGEKVFLECVQDMDHENMFWYRQDPGLGLRLIYFSYDVKMKEKGDIPEGYSVSREKKERFSLILESASTNQTSMYLCASRESGGGTDTQYFGPGTRLTVL.

The CDR3 protein is CASSIVGGPLHF. DNA of the CDR3: TGTGCCAGTAGTATAGTGGGAGGACCCCTCCACTTT. The chain couples TRBV19 to TRBJ1-6; D remains unclear. This CDR3 region has 12 residues. Germline CDR1 reads LNHDA; CDR2 reads SQIVND (reference sequence). V gave up 1 base and J gave up 12 bases, with 7 bases separating them.

The chain employs TRBV19 and TRBJ2-5, with 8 bases lining up with TRBD2. Germline-derived CDR1 and CDR2 are LNHDA and SQIVND (reference sequence). The CDR3 covers 18 residues. J was trimmed by 2 bases and V by 4 bases; bases with no gene match: 15. This CDR3 is CASSRQLGASGPQETQYF. For the CDR3, the DNA is TGTGCCAGTAGTAGACAGCTTGGGGCTAGCGGGCCTCAAGAGACCCAGTACTTC.

The V call is TRBV3-1 (or the pseudogene TRBV3-2), the J call TRBJ2-1, with TRBD2 identical over 11 bases. The germline gives CDR1 LGHDT, CDR2 YNNKEL (reference sequence). CDR3 length equals 14 residues. The ends lost 7 bases at V and 9 bases at J; junction bases unmatched: 8. Here the CDR3 reads CASTTSGAPGEQFF. CDR3 bases: TGTGCCAGCACGACTAGCGGGGCCCCGGGTGAGCAGTTCTTC.